The sequence of this T cell receptor (beta chain) was determined in a study of cytomegalovirus exposure and HLA in healthy donors (dated by TCRdb to 2017 to 2019). Background on the whole study: In an earlier analysis of 450 to 750 of the donors, about 270 Gb of sequence data and 95 million to 130 million unique TCR beta sequences from 150 million to 200 million T cells were reported. The study combined high-throughput TCR immunosequencing, statistical association of individual TCRs with disease status, and machine learning to predict cytomegalovirus infection status. All discovery cohort repertoires had been generated on a single sequencing platform. Rather than drawing on any new phenotypic data, the later analysis identified candidate immune exposures from TCR beta sequences and the way those sequences occurred across donors. Besides the first cohort of approximately 670 subjects, a separate validation cohort made up of over a hundred different subjects was used. A later analysis re-analyzed previously published TCR beta repertoires from 666 donors and added high-resolution HLA genotyping to study TCR occurrence patterns. HLA typing included class I and class II loci at four-digit resolution. To decide whether each TCR beta V gene segment behaved as functional or pseudogenic, an earlier analysis of fewer than 750 of the donors relied on high-throughput TCR beta sequencing. The study profiled the T cell repertoires of under 850 subjects by immunosequencing and related them to cytomegalovirus serostatus. Typing coverage varied by locus: roughly 629-630 donors for A, B, C, DRB1 and DQB1; 522 for DQA1; 606 for DPA1; 400 to 480 for DPB1. Across some 400 genotyped donors of the cohort, an average of approximately 240,000 unique TCR beta nucleotide sequences per donor were sequenced, and around 20% of those sequences were non-productive. In a later genetic analysis, genome-wide SNP genotypes for 398 of the 666 donors were used, and that subset was treated as a discovery cohort. Of the roughly 400 genotyped donors, about 84% fell in the genetic ancestry cluster associated with self-reported Caucasian donors. Donor age, sex, ethnicity and CMV serostatus were compiled alongside the repertoire data. About 280 gigabases of sequencing data and roughly 80 million unique TCR sequences made up an early release that covered some 640 HLA-typed donors. The aim of the study was to test whether cataloging public T cell receptors could identify signatures of past pathogen exposure. Because of strong linkage in the cohort, 5 or 6 DR-DQ haplotypes were treated as single units for association and clustering. Broader findings and caveats from the paper: Because HLA typing was missing for some donors at each locus, association tests included only the typed subset. Most CMV-associated TCR beta chains appeared to be HLA-restricted in a later analysis, and the HLA associations seemed to be driven largely by CMV exposure. The sequencing pipeline was judged likely to have produced a cluster of highly shared sequence variants as a technical artifact. According to a later genetic analysis, donors in an Asian-associated ancestry cluster had fewer N-insertions in productive TCRs than the roughly 670-donor mean. A total of 150 or so TCR beta chains were listed by the study as associated with cytomegalovirus. Some IMGT-functional V segments, including TRBV6-2 and TRBV6-3, could not be distinguished by the 87-base-pair reads and were therefore excluded. For the cohort, immune exposure information was limited to CMV serostatus. The authors suggested that the approach could potentially be extended to other disease states and immunological phenotypes. At a false discovery rate of 0.05, a later analysis linked some 18,000 TCR beta sequences to specific HLA alleles. The classifier was reported to diagnose cytomegalovirus status with high specificity and sensitivity in both the original and validation cohorts. A few of the identified cytomegalovirus-associated TCR beta chains were confirmed in vitro to be specific for cytomegalovirus antigens. Linkage disequilibrium might explain the correlated functional status among segregating V segments, but an unknown experimental factor could not be ruled out. The cohort was sequenced for TCR beta chains only, and without alpha or paired-chain data the features that could be detected were limited. The presence/absence analyses assumed that sequencing depth was roughly uniform across donors, and that assumption may not be true. A later genetic analysis associated a missense DCLRE1C variant with V-gene and J-gene trimming of TCR beta chains, and an independent cohort replicated the association. A later analysis reported that several top co-occurrence clusters appeared linked to parvovirus B19, influenza, CMV and Epstein-Barr virus. In a later analysis, HLA-associated TCR beta chains showed more clonal expansion and lower generation probabilities than non-associated chains that were equally common. In an earlier analysis of roughly 560 of the donors, most TCR beta V segments were observed in productive rearrangements about 90% or about 30% of the time, broadly matching IMGT annotations. A later analysis found that TCR association rates varied across HLA loci, with DRB1 alleles showing the most associated TCRs and HLA-C alleles the fewest. When HLA alleles, especially DR and DQ, strongly co-occurred, TCR associations were difficult to assign to individual alleles. Most TCR sequences were seen in very few donors, while some public TCRs were found in many individuals. A further reported finding was that TCR beta sequences accurately predicted the HLA-A and HLA-B alleles for most subjects in the first cohort. Because counts were too low, some 17 rarely observed V segments, including chromosome 9 orphons, were left out of the earlier analysis of roughly 600 of the donors.

In total, approximately 690 healthy bone marrow donors made up the cohort. At the time of sampling, all cohort members were nominally healthy, though unrecorded immune exposures were likely present. The donor was CMV seronegative and belonged to the group of under 400 seronegative cohort members. Every donor gave a peripheral blood sample, and the peripheral blood mononuclear cells from that sample were used for TCR beta sequencing. Genomic DNA extraction from the blood cell samples was performed with the Qiagen DNeasy Blood Extraction Kit. Cut back by 7 bases and 4 bases, the V and J ends lie 13 bases apart. From the cysteine up to the phenylalanine, the CDR3 has a length of 14 residues. The CDR3 DNA has 42 bases and is translated from base 1. CDR1 LNHDA and CDR2 SQIVND are derived from the germline V gene (reference sequence). The receptor library was made with the immunoSEQ multiplex PCR assay. A mixture of 60 forward primers for TCR Vbeta segments and 13 reverse primers for TCR Jbeta segments was used in the multiplex PCR. Amplification of the CDR3 region of rearranged TCR beta genes was performed with a multiplex PCR assay on genomic DNA. Amplified TCR beta libraries were sequenced as 87-base-pair reads on the Illumina HiSeq System. In the source study's methods: In a later analysis, about 80 million unique TCR beta chains were counted across the 690 or so repertoires, and approximately 11 million of these chains were shared by at least two donors. A nearest-neighbor algorithm error-corrected the raw reads and collapsed the reads into unique sequences, merging closely related sequences to remove PCR and sequencing errors. Alignment of CDR3 sequences to IMGT reference sequences was used to assign V, D and J gene segments. Each retained sequence needed at least a six-nucleotide match to both a V gene segment and a J gene segment. Rearrangements were classified as productive when the CDR3 lacked stop codons and remained in frame with V and J, and all other rearrangements were classified as non-productive. Following IMGT convention, CDR3 was defined as the stretch from the second conserved V-encoded cysteine to the conserved J-encoded phenylalanine. The earlier analysis of a few hundred of the donors excluded sequences that lacked an unambiguous match to a single V gene segment. An earlier analysis of some 500 of the donors classified V segments as functional when productive rearrangements were above 56.7% and as segregating when the standard deviation between donors was above 5%. To diagnose cytomegalovirus status from the catalog of TCR beta chain sequences, a statistical classification framework was built. V and J gene assignment, in a later analysis, came from comparing TCR nucleotide sequences with IMGT/GENE-DB human TR gene sequences. A later analysis assigned CDR3 sequences and most-parsimonious VDJ recombination scenarios with the TCRdist pipeline. A later analysis defined each TCR beta chain by its CDR3 amino acid sequence plus V-gene family, and excluded reads lacking a unique V-gene family. To address suspected cross-contamination and a sequencing artifact, a later analysis removed several hundred highly shared, low-generation-probability nucleotide sequences. For each public chain, a later analysis derived a clonal expansion index from normalized ranks of inferred template counts within each repertoire. In a later analysis, generation probabilities were computed using a VDJ recombination model fitted to out-of-frame rearrangements, and the results were checked against IGoR. In a later analysis, TCR-TCR, TCR-HLA and TCR-CMV co-occurrence was scored with hypergeometric tests, and a repertoire-size bias correction was applied to TCR pairs. To estimate false discovery rates, a later analysis permuted the HLA or CMV assignments 20 times. In a later analysis, co-occurring TCRs were grouped using DBSCAN, and TCRdist sequence similarity was added for clustering within HLA-allele-positive subsets. Co-occurrence clustering excluded repertoires with fewer than 30,000 or more than 120,000 public chains, plus five with anomalous nucleotide sharing. Entries here come from immuneACCESS through TCRdb and include only in-frame sequences with V and J called. Some clones fail to appear in such tables; in the studies checked, an unresolved V gene covers under half of the shortfall, and the cause of the remainder is unknown. The V and J calls and clone size are taken from that table; D and trimming were inferred from the DNA. The sample has approximately 140,000 clones on record, 61% of them singletons. The leading ten clones occupy approximately 1.7% of the sample.

Comments on this clone: Its antigen is currently not known. No much larger clonotype is one base removed from it; base qualities were not supplied.

Sequencing input: PBMCs. This TCR was recovered from a male donor in good health and CMV-seronegative. The chain is assembled from TRBV19 and TRBJ1-4; TRBD1 is perhaps the D gene, given 6 matching bases. At the DNA level, the sequence is TGTGCCAGTAATTCGGGGGGCGGTAATGAAAAACTGTTTTTT. It translates as CASNSGGGNEKLFF.